This T cell receptor (beta chain) emerged from a study of shared clonotypes between healthy human individuals. This CDR3 has 13 residues. V was clipped by 2 bases and J by 5 bases; unmatched bases: 3. The germline gives CDR1 SGHRS, CDR2 YFSETQ. Assay execution proceeded at the deep level. The data were produced by immunoSEQ multiplex PCR, yet TCRdb's version contains in-frame clones alone and is incomplete. The sample consists of over 1.4 million clones, around 97% of them appearing once. The sample comprised naive CD4+ T cells sorted from blood. The subset: CD45RA+ positively selected. This receptor was identified in a man younger than 45 in good health. The V and J genes are TRBV5-1 and TRBJ2-5, with 7 bases matching TRBD2. CDR3 loop: CASSFPGRETQYF. CDR3 DNA sequence: TGCGCCAGCAGCTTCCCCGGGAGGGAGACCCAGTACTTC.